The 5 T cell receptor beta chains below were found in one sample sequenced in a study of blood T cell repertoires in COVID-19. Clones were read by immunoSEQ multiplex PCR, and TCRdb kept only the in-frame ones, dropping some. The sample holds a few hundred thousand clones, 85% to 90% seen once. Material for sequencing was peripheral blood. The receptors were sampled from a woman in her 70s with active or convalescent COVID-19.

This chain joins TRBV27 and TRBJ1-2, with D uncertain. The V and J ends lost 8 bases and 8 bases respectively, with 9 bases between them. The CDR3 sequence is 10 residues long. Germline V lookup: CDR1 MNHEY, CDR2 SMNVEV (reference sequence). The CDR3 sequence: CASRSRGYTF. The CDR3, as DNA: TGTGCCAGCCGATCCAGGGGCTACACCTTC.

V is TRBV9 and J is TRBJ2-2, with 11 bases aligning to TRBD1. Germline V lookup: CDR1 SGDLS, CDR2 YYNGEE. This CDR3 has 16 amino acids. Unmatched junction bases numbered 8, after V lost 3 bases and J lost 7 bases. DNA for the CDR3: TGTGCCAGCAGCGGCTCCGGGACAGGGGGGGACGGGGAGCTGTTTTTT. Encoded protein: CASSGSGTGGDGELFF. The complete variable domain, with remaining parts taken from reference TRBV9 and TRBJ2-2, reads DSGVTQTPKHLITATGQRVTLRCSPRSGDLSVYWYQQSLDQGLQFLIQYYNGEERAKGNILERFSAQQFPDLHSELNLSSLELGDSALYFCASSGSGTGGDGELFFGEGSRLTVL.

This rearrangement joins TRBV6-2 or TRBV6-3 to TRBJ1-5; no definite D call. Trimming pared 2 bases from V and 4 bases from J, leaving 9 bases between. The CDR3 is made up of 14 amino acids. From germline, CDR1 is MNHEY and CDR2 SVGEGT. The CDR3 loop is CASSYRNRNQPQHF. CDR3 in DNA: TGTGCCAGCAGTTACAGGAACAGAAATCAGCCCCAGCATTTT.

The chain carries TRBV2 and TRBJ1-3; 9 bases are shared with TRBD1. V lost 6 bases, J lost 4 bases, and 7 bases stayed unmatched. This CDR3 is 15 amino acids long. Germline V gene sequence: CDR1 SNHLY, CDR2 FYNNEI. The CDR3 reads CASSVGTGYGNTIYF. The CDR3 bases are TGTGCCAGCAGCGTCGGGACAGGGTACGGAAACACCATATATTTT.

CDR3 loop: CASSATGGTRNNSPLHF. DNA of the CDR3: TGTGCCAGCAGCGCGACAGGGGGGACGAGGAATAATTCACCCCTCCACTTT. The chain uses TRBV9 and TRBJ1-6; 9 bases are shared with TRBD1. V gave up 3 bases and J gave up 5 bases; unmatched junction bases: 9. From germline, CDR1 is SGDLS and CDR2 YYNGEE. The CDR3 consists of 17 residues.